This is a list of T cell receptor beta chains from one sample in a study of T cell repertoires in cytomegalovirus infection. MiXCR, applied by TCRdb to the reads, yields one record per CDR3 protein. The data hold under 130,000 distinct CDR3 sequences, with roughly 40% observed a single time. Which antigens these TCRs recognize remains unknown. The sample here was CD8+ T cells from cultured PBMCs, taken from culture after CMV antigen stimulation. These receptors were collected from a human donor in good health (CMV status not recorded). Some clones in this sample may be carry-over from other donors' samples. The CDR3 runs from the conserved cysteine through the conserved F or W. A D gene is named only where the DNA matches it firmly. For some rows the clone size is stated as once, few or many, or as a class when expanded; others skip it.

v_call	j_call	clone_size	d_call	cdr3_nt	cdr3_aa
TRBV7-6	TRBJ2-5	few	NA	TGTGCCAGCAGCCTGATGACGGGACAAGAGACCCAGTACTTC	CASSLMTGQETQYF
TRBV7-2	TRBJ2-7	few	NA	TGTGCCAGCAGCTTCACGGGACCCCGGGGCTACGAGCAGTACTTC	CASSFTGPRGYEQYF
TRBV2	TRBJ2-7	NA	NA	TGTGCCAGCAGTGAAGGGGCTGACGATATTAACCCCTACGAGCAGTACTTC	CASSEGADDINPYEQYF
TRBV12-3/TRBV12-4	TRBJ2-2	NA	NA	TGTGCCAGCAGTTTAGAGGGATACACCGGGGAGCTGTTTTTT	CASSLEGYTGELFF
TRBV15	TRBJ1-1	few	NA	TGTGCCACCAGCTCCCACGGACTCCTGAACACTGAAGCTTTCTTT	CATSSHGLLNTEAFF
TRBV20-1	TRBJ2-1	many	TRBD2	TGCAGTGCCACCGGGACTAGCGACAATGAGCAGTTCTTC	CSATGTSDNEQFF
TRBV6-2/TRBV6-3	TRBJ2-3	NA	NA	TGTGCCAGCAGTCACGGGACAGATACGCAGTATTTT	CASSHGTDTQYF
TRBV7-9	TRBJ2-5	few	NA	TGTGCCAGCAACGTGGGTCGGGGGTCCCAAGAGACCCAGTACTTC	CASNVGRGSQETQYF
TRBV12-3/TRBV12-4	TRBJ2-7	few	NA	TGTGCCAGCAGTTTAGCGGGTGGGGAGTTCGAGCAGTACTTC	CASSLAGGEFEQYF
TRBV7-2	TRBJ2-7	few	NA	TGTGCCAGCACCGGCAGCTCCTACGAGCAGTACTTC	CASTGSSYEQYF
TRBV19	TRBJ2-4	many	TRBD2	TGTGCCAGTTCTCCGCCACTAGCGGGGTATCAGGACTTC	CASSPPLAGYQDF